This T cell receptor beta chain was identified in a study of blood T cell repertoires in COVID-19. Turning to the study itself: PBMCs, B-cell-depleted T cells, or T cells provided the cDNA or gDNA that made up the material.

In the authors' workflow: For nucleated cells, counts were estimated from reference gene primer amplification. Generated by immunoSEQ multiplex PCR, the TCRdb table keeps only in-frame clones and is missing some. That table is the source of V, J and clone size, and D and trimming were worked out from the DNA. The repertoire holds roughly 220,000 clones, with 82% as singletons. This receptor was obtained from a woman of 80 years or more with COVID-19, enrolled during active disease. Sequencing used peripheral blood.

The CDR3 region has the DNA TGTGCCAGCTCACCATATTCCCGGACTGCGACTGAAGCTTTCTTT. Translation gives CASSPYSRTATEAFF. The chain uses TRBV18 and TRBJ1-1; no clear D. The CDR3 runs to 15 residues. Deletions cut 2 bases from V and 5 bases from J, with 15 bases between. The germline CDR1 and CDR2 sequences are KGHSH and LQKENI.